The text below deals with one TCR beta chain. Data came from immunoSEQ multiplex PCR; TCRdb stores just in-frame clones and leaves some out. This sample carries approximately 100,000 clones, 65% to 90% of them seen once, and the ten largest clones take approximately 2.4%. J was trimmed by 2 bases and V by 5 bases; bases with no gene match: 9. CDR3 length: 15 residues. Germline loops: CDR1 LNHDA, CDR2 SQIVND (reference sequence). This entry belongs to a study of blood T cell repertoires in COVID-19. About the research overall: T cells, B-cell-depleted T cells, or PBMCs provided the cDNA or gDNA that served as material.

The chain recombines TRBV19 with TRBJ2-7; 7 bases match TRBD1. Sequencing used PBMCs or T cells enriched from blood (not recorded which). This clonotype was sampled from a woman between 50 and 59 years old who had recovered from COVID-19. The DNA of the CDR3 is TGTGCCAGTAGTTTTATCGGGCAGGGGGCCTACGAGCAGTACTTC. Its translation is CASSFIGQGAYEQYF.